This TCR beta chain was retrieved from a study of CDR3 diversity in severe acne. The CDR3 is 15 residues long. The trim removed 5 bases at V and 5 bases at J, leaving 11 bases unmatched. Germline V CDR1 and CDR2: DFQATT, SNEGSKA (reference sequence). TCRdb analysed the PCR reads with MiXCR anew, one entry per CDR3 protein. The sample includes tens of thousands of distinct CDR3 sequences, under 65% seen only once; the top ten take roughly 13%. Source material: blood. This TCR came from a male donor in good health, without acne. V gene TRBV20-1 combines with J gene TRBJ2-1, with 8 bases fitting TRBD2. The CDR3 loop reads CSAPPGGRSNNEQFF. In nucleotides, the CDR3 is TGCAGTGCTCCCCCCGGCGGGAGGTCCAACAATGAGCAGTTCTTC.